This is a list of T cell receptor beta chains from one sample in a study of shared clonotypes between healthy human individuals. Using immunoSEQ multiplex PCR, the repertoire was profiled, and TCRdb retains in-frame clones only, with some absent. The table records over a million clones, around 78% of them present only once. Sequenced: memory CD4+ T cells from PBMCs. Receptor source: a young man in good health. Some clones in this sample may be carry-over from other donors' samples. Each CDR3 is given with its conserved first and last residue. The D gene is left open where the match is weak. Some rows have no size entry. The others give once, few or many, or a class for an expanded clone.

j_call d_call clone_size cdr3_length v_call cdr3_nt cdr3_aa
TRBJ1-2 . once 13 TRBV28 TGTGCCAGCAGCCTGGGTGGTGGCTATGGCTACACCTTC CASSLGGGYGYTF
TRBJ2-1 . . 17 TRBV7-2 TGTGCCAGCAGCCGCCCGACTAGTCGCGGCGCGAGGGGAGAGCAGTTCTTC CASSRPTSRGARGEQFF
TRBJ2-3 . . 18 TRBV11-3 TGTGCCAGCAGCTTAGGTATTTTTCGCGGAATGGAGACAGATACGCAGTATTTT CASSLGIFRGMETDTQYF
TRBJ1-4 . . 13 TRBV4-3 TGCGCCAGCAGCCAAGAACCAGGGGCAGGACAATTTTTT CASSQEPGAGQFF
TRBJ1-2 TRBD1 few 15 TRBV6-1 TGTGCCAGCAGTCCAAGGACAGGGGAGTACTATGGCTACACCTTC CASSPRTGEYYGYTF
TRBJ2-6 . once 18 TRBV6-1 TGTGCCAGCAGTGCTAGACAGAAAATAAGCTCTGGGGCCAACGTCCTGACTTTC CASSARQKISSGANVLTF
TRBJ2-7 . few 15 TRBV16 TGTGCCAGCAGCCAACAAGGACGGGCATGGGACGAGCAGTACTTC CASSQQGRAWDEQYF
TRBJ1-1 . . 14 TRBV19 TGTGCCAGTAGTATTCGGGGGAGAAACACTGAAGCTTTCTTT CASSIRGRNTEAFF
TRBJ2-1 . . 13 TRBV11-2 TGTGCCAGCAGCGCGACTAGACGGGAGGAGCAGTTCTTC CASSATRREEQFF
TRBJ1-1 . . 14 TRBV28 TGTGCCACCACCGGCAACAGAGTGAACACTGAAGCTTTCTTT CATTGNRVNTEAFF
TRBJ1-1 . . 17 TRBV4-2 TGTGCCAGCAGCCAAGTAGGGGACACGGACATGAACACTGAAGCTTTCTTT CASSQVGDTDMNTEAFF
TRBJ1-2 TRBD1 . 14 TRBV27 TGTGCCAGCAGTACTAATACAGGGGAGGCTGGCTACACCTTC CASSTNTGEAGYTF
TRBJ1-1 . once 13 TRBV14 TGTGCCAGCAGCCAAGGGGGCTCCACTGAAGCTTTCTTT CASSQGGSTEAFF
TRBJ1-2 . once 13 TRBV14 TGTGCCAGCAGCCAAGATGACGGAGGCGGCTACACCTTC CASSQDDGGGYTF
TRBJ2-3 TRBD1 . 13 TRBV30 TGTGCCTGGACGACAGGGAATACAGATACGCAGTATTTT CAWTTGNTDTQYF
TRBJ2-5 TRBD2 . 15 TRBV4-2 TGTGCCAGCAGCTGGACCCCCCGGGGGGGAGAGACCCAGTACTTC CASSWTPRGGETQYF
TRBJ2-7 TRBD2 many 12 TRBV11-2 TGTGCCAGCAGCACTAGCGGGTACGAGCAGTACTTC CASSTSGYEQYF
TRBJ1-1 . . 14 TRBV7-9 TGTGCCAGCAGCTTAGGGGGGACCTTGGTATCAGCTTTCTTT CASSLGGTLVSAFF
TRBJ2-1 . . 15 TRBV14 TGTGCCAGCAGCCCTATCATCTCCCCAAGGGGTGAGCAGTTCTTC CASSPIISPRGEQFF
TRBJ2-1 . . 15 TRBV27 TGTGCCAGCAGACGAGACTCAGGCAGTTACAATGAGCAGTTCTTC CASRRDSGSYNEQFF
TRBJ2-1 . many 12 TRBV19 TGTGCCAGTAGTCCATATACTAGTGTCAAGTTCTTC CASSPYTSVKFF
TRBJ1-3 TRBD1 . 14 TRBV15 TGTGCCACCAGCAGAACAGGGGCTGGAAACACCATATATTTT CATSRTGAGNTIYF
TRBJ2-3 TRBD2 . 15 TRBV5-4 TGTGCCAGCAGCTTCCAGCGGCGGGAGGCAGATACGCAGTATTTT CASSFQRREADTQYF
TRBJ1-3 . few 13 TRBV7-2 TGTGCCAGCAGCCGCGATCCGAGAAACACCATATATTTT CASSRDPRNTIYF
TRBJ2-2 . once 18 TRBV10-3 TGTGCCATCAGTGAGGGTCGCGCGAATTCGTGGAACACCGGGGAGCTGTTTTTT CAISEGRANSWNTGELFF
TRBJ2-5 TRBD1 . 13 TRBV5-1 TGCGCCAGCAGCTTAGGGACAGAAGAGACCCAGTACTTC CASSLGTEETQYF
TRBJ1-1 . once 14 TRBV11-3 TGTGCCAGCAGCTTAAGCGGGGTTAACACTGAAGCTTTCTTT CASSLSGVNTEAFF
TRBJ2-7 TRBD2 few 14 TRBV10-3 TGTGCCATCACGAGGAGCGGGACGCCCGACGAGCAGTACTTC CAITRSGTPDEQYF
TRBJ2-1 . . 12 TRBV6-5 TGTGCCAGCAGTCCCGACTACAATGAGCAGTTCTTC CASSPDYNEQFF
TRBJ2-1 . . 13 TRBV11-3 TGTGCCAGCAGCTTAGGACCCAACAATGAGCAGTTCTTC CASSLGPNNEQFF
TRBJ2-2 TRBD1 . 14 TRBV5-4 TGTGCCACCAACGCAGGGGGCAGCTTCGGGGAGCTGTTTTTT CATNAGGSFGELFF
TRBJ1-2 . . 13 TRBV25-1 TGTGCCAGCAGTGAATGGGCCGGCTATGGCTACACCTTC CASSEWAGYGYTF
TRBJ1-1 TRBD1 . 15 TRBV5-1 TGCGCCAGCGCATCGACAGGGCTTGGCGGCACTGAAGCTTTCTTT CASASTGLGGTEAFF
TRBJ1-1 . few 13 TRBV18 TGTGCCAGCTCACGATTCGAGAACACTGAAGCTTTCTTT CASSRFENTEAFF
TRBJ1-1 TRBD1 . 16 TRBV28 TGTGCCAGCAGTGAGACAGGGGGCAGGCGTAACACTGAAGCTTTCTTT CASSETGGRRNTEAFF
TRBJ2-7 TRBD2 . 15 TRBV5-1 TGCGCCAGCAGCTTGGTTGGGCGGGGGGCCTACGAGCAGTACTTC CASSLVGRGAYEQYF
TRBJ2-3 . few 14 TRBV9 TGTGCCAGCAGCGTAGTCGGTAGCACAGATACGCAGTATTTT CASSVVGSTDTQYF
TRBJ2-7 . . 16 TRBV5-4 TGTGCCAGCAGCTTGCTCGGAGGGGGCCTCTCCTACGAGCAGTACTTC CASSLLGGGLSYEQYF
TRBJ2-1 TRBD2 . 15 TRBV9 TGTGCCAGCAGCCCGGGGACTAGCGGGACCACTGATCGGTTCTTC CASSPGTSGTTDRFF
TRBJ2-6 . . 11 TRBV21-1 TGTGCCAGACTGGGGGCCAACGTCCTGACTTTC CARLGANVLTF
TRBJ2-3 TRBD2 many 21 TRBV4-3 TGCGCCAGCAGCCAAGAAGGGATAATTAGGTGGGAAGCGGGAGAGGTGGATACGCAGTATTTT CASSQEGIIRWEAGEVDTQYF
TRBJ2-7 . . 14 TRBV11-2 TGTGCCAGCAGCTTCGACAGGTTTTCCTACGAGCAGTACTTC CASSFDRFSYEQYF
TRBJ2-3 TRBD2 . 14 TRBV10-3 TGTGCCACTCGAGGCGCGGGAGGGCCAGATACGCAGTATTTT CATRGAGGPDTQYF
TRBJ2-1 TRBD2 once 15 TRBV18 TGTGCCAGCTCAGGAACTAGCGGAGTGGGTAATGAGCAGTTCTTC CASSGTSGVGNEQFF
TRBJ2-7 . . 15 TRBV2 TGTGCCAGCAGCCTCAGACAGGGAGGCTCCTACGAGCAGTACTTC CASSLRQGGSYEQYF
TRBJ1-1 . . 17 TRBV5-1 TGCGCCAGCAGCTTGGGGCTGACAGGCGATCTGAACACTGAAGCTTTCTTT CASSLGLTGDLNTEAFF
TRBJ1-5 . many 16 TRBV28 TGTGCCAGCACCACATTTGGGGGGCTTGGGAATCAGCCCCAGCATTTT CASTTFGGLGNQPQHF
TRBJ2-5 . few 13 TRBV7-2 TGTGCCAGCAGCTTAGACGGAGCGGCGCAGCAGTACTTC CASSLDGAAQQYF
TRBJ1-5 . . 16 TRBV21-1 TGTGCCAGCAGCAAAGCGAGACAGGGGGCGAGTCAGCCCCAGCATTTT CASSKARQGASQPQHF
TRBJ2-5 . . 12 TRBV19 TGTGCCAGTAGTATGGCGTCAGGGACCCAGTACTTC CASSMASGTQYF
TRBJ2-7 . . 14 TRBV27 TGTGCCAGCAGCCCCAGGGTTCTTTCCTACGAGCAGTACTTC CASSPRVLSYEQYF
TRBJ2-6 . . 16 TRBV27 TGTGCCAGCAGTCCCCGTCCTGGGTTAGGGGCCAACGTCCTGACTTTC CASSPRPGLGANVLTF
TRBJ1-1 . . 11 TRBV5-6 TGTGCCAGTGGCAGGGACACTGAAGCTTTCTTT CASGRDTEAFF
TRBJ1-3 . . 15 TRBV9 TGTGCCAGCAGCTCCGAGGGGGGCTCTGGAAACACCATATATTTT CASSSEGGSGNTIYF
TRBJ1-2 TRBD1 . 14 TRBV2 TGTGCCAGCCAGCTTACAGGGGGCTCTCGCGGCTACACCTTC CASQLTGGSRGYTF
TRBJ1-2 TRBD1 . 13 TRBV5-1 TGCGCCAGCAGCCCAGGGACAGGCGGTGGCTACACCTTC CASSPGTGGGYTF